Here is one T cell receptor (beta chain) with its context. Its antigen is still unknown. The CDR3 goes on 3 residues after the read ends, and that part is filled in from the germline J gene. The data stem from a study of T cells in women clearing cervical HPV infection. Across the whole study: Cases were women with histologically confirmed HPV16-related CIN3 or worse, including a couple of invasive cancers. Whole-study results and caveats: TRBV6-7 relative abundance averaged roughly 0.1% in cases and 0.15% to 0.2% in controls.

Sequenced by immunoSEQ multiplex PCR; TCRdb stores in-frame clones only, minus some. The repertoire table contains roughly 47,000 clones. V dropped 8 bases and J dropped 2 bases, with 7 bases sitting between them. This CDR3 has 12 amino acids. Germline V lookup: CDR1 ENHRY, CDR2 SYGVKD. Dot-blot hybridization genotyped cervical HPV amplified with MY09/MY11 PCR. The sequenced sample consisted of blood buffy coat. The receptor's source is a woman aged 18 to 75 with a cervical HPV16 infection that either progressed to CIN3+ or cleared (not recorded which). The gene calls are TRBV10-3 and TRBJ1-3; tentative D call: TRBD1 (6 bases). The CDR3 sequence: CAIAGAGNTIYF. CDR3 DNA (partial): TGTGCCATCGCAGGGGCTGGAAACACC.